What follows are 16 T cell receptor beta chains derived from one specimen sequenced in a study of blood T cells in healthy people across ages. The second PCR ran roughly 6 to 11 cycles with a sample-barcoded 5' primer and J-beta primers. A single record per CDR3 protein comes from TCRdb applying MiXCR to the 5' RACE reads. The repertoire holds nearly 1 million distinct CDR3 sequences, 51% seen once, with 20% to 25% in the top ten. The sequenced sample consisted of blood. Every receptor here comes from a woman aged 60 to 75 in good health.

CDR3: CASRRAGLAYNEQFF. The CDR3 DNA is TGTGCCAGCAGGAGAGCGGGACTAGCTTACAATGAGCAGTTCTTC. The chain has TRBV7-2 and TRBJ2-1; 9 nucleotides align to TRBD2. Germline V CDR1 and CDR2: SGHTA, FQGNSA. This CDR3 is built from 15 residues. V shed 6 bases, J shed 4 bases, and the junction held 7 bases outside the gene matches.

As DNA, the CDR3 is TGCAGCGTCGGCGTGGGGGGGGCGCGAGAGACCCAGTACTTC. Translation gives CSVGVGGARETQYF. The chain has TRBV29-1 and TRBJ2-5, with D possibly matching TRBD2 (7 bases). Germline-derived CDR1 and CDR2 are SQVTM and ANQGSEA. This CDR3 region has 14 residues. Trimming took off 6 bases at V and 4 bases at J, with 18 bases between the two ends.

Remarks on this clonotype: This may be a read error: a much more frequent sequence differs by one nucleotide. This rearrangement joins TRBV29-1 to TRBJ2-5; D is possibly TRBD2 (5 bases). The CDR3 totals 16 residues. Germline CDR1 is SQVTM and CDR2 is ANQGSEA. Trimming cost V 8 bases and J 2 bases, with 24 bases left between them. The CDR3 bases are TGCAGCATCTCGGGTGGGGAGCTCATTCCACAAGAGACCCAGTACTTC. Amino acids: CSISGGELIPQETQYF.

This clonotype was found many times. The chain recombines TRBV21-1 with TRBJ2-7; the tabulated D call, TRBD1, remains unverified against the DNA. TRBV21-1 is reported as a pseudogene. There are 14 residues in the CDR3. The CDR3 sequence is CARRPRIWAYEQYF. CDR3 DNA sequence: TGTGCCAGACGCCCCAGAATATGGGCCTACGAGCAGTACTTC.

The genes are TRBV7-8 and TRBJ2-2, with no clear D. The CDR3 has 14 amino acids. The germline CDR1 and CDR2 sequences are SGHVS and FQNEAQ. Trimming shortened V by 1 base and J by 4 bases, and 7 bases separated the two germline ends. Here the CDR3 reads CASSLGRTTGELFF. CDR3 nucleotide sequence: TGTGCCAGCAGCTTAGGTCGCACCACCGGGGAGCTGTTTTTT.

The rearrangement joins TRBV9 to TRBJ2-3; TRBD2 matches 14 bases. The CDR3 consists of 16 residues. From germline, CDR1 is SGDLS and CDR2 YYNGEE. The V gene end was trimmed by 0 bases and the J gene end by 3 bases; junction bases not matched to a gene: 0. The chain's CDR3 is CASSVGLAGGTDTQYF. CDR3 coding DNA: TGTGCCAGCAGCGTAGGACTAGCGGGAGGGACAGATACGCAGTATTTT.

This sequence joins TRBV20-1 and TRBJ2-1, with TRBD2 matching over 9 bases. After removal of 6 bases from V and 5 bases from J, the junction contained 5 bases not matched to a gene. The CDR3 spans 13 residues. Germline V gene data show CDR1 as DFQATT and CDR2 as SNEGSKA (reference sequence). CDR3 residues: CSARTSVNNEQFF. The CDR3 nucleotides read TGCAGTGCGAGGACTAGCGTAAACAATGAGCAGTTCTTC.

The chain uses TRBV18 and TRBJ1-1; D unclear. The germline V gene encodes CDR1 KGHSH and CDR2 LQKENI. The CDR3 covers 14 residues. The V end lost 0 bases, the J end lost 5 bases, and 10 bases lay between the germline ends. CDR3 amino acids: CASSPPGRTTEAFF. DNA of the CDR3: TGTGCCAGCTCACCACCTGGTAGAACAACTGAAGCTTTCTTT.

The chain employs TRBV7-8 and TRBJ2-5; D is perhaps TRBD1 or TRBD2 (5 bases each). The CDR3 sequence is 12 residues long. CDR1 and CDR2 from the germline V gene are SGHVS and FQNEAQ. The ends were cut back, 10 bases at V and 11 bases at J, with 20 bases in the middle. The CDR3 DNA reads TGTGCCACCAAACCTGACAGCGGTGAGCAGTACTTC. Its protein is CATKPDSGEQYF.

This clonotype was seen ten or more times. The V and J genes are TRBV12-3 or TRBV12-4 and TRBJ2-2; the match to TRBD1 covers 9 bases. The length of the CDR3 is 15 residues. The trim removed 6 bases at V and 1 base at J, leaving 3 bases unmatched. CDR3 coding DNA: TGTGCCAGCAGACCGGGACAGGGGAACACCGGGGAGCTGTTTTTT. Its translation is CASRPGQGNTGELFF.

The rearrangement uses TRBV4-1 and TRBJ2-5, with D possibly matching TRBD1 (6 bases). Trimming removed 5 bases from V and 11 bases from J, with 15 bases in between. Looked up from germline, CDR1 is MGHRA and CDR2 is YSYEKL. The CDR3 spans 12 residues. CDR3 DNA sequence: TGCGCCAGCAGCGAAGGGGGAAATGAGCAGTACTTC. Protein product: CASSEGGNEQYF.

This clonotype was picked up a small number of times. V gene TRBV18 combines with J gene TRBJ1-2, with TRBD1 as a possible D gene (5 bases). The CDR3 is 15 residues long. Trimming cost V 3 bases and J 0 bases, with 11 bases left between them. Germline assignment: CDR1 KGHSH and CDR2 LQKENI. The CDR3 DNA follows: TGTGCCAGCTCACCCGGTACAGGAACTAACTATGGCTACACCTTC. This encodes CASSPGTGTNYGYTF.

J is TRBJ2-2 and V is TRBV29-1; tentatively, D is TRBD2 (5 bases). There are 15 residues in the CDR3. V was trimmed by 4 bases and J by 4 bases, leaving 16 bases between them. Germline V CDR1 and CDR2: SQVTM, ANQGSEA. CDR3 nucleotide sequence: TGCAGCGTTGGAGTTGAGAGGGCCCTCACCGGGGAGCTGTTTTTT. As protein: CSVGVERALTGELFF.

The chain links TRBV12-3 or TRBV12-4 to TRBJ2-3, with 7 bases lining up with TRBD1. The CDR3 length is 13 residues. After removal of 7 bases from V and 5 bases from J, the junction contained 6 bases not matched to a gene. The CDR3 loop is CASTRQGEDTQYF. In nucleotides, the CDR3 is TGTGCCAGCACCCGCCAGGGGGAAGATACGCAGTATTTT.

The genes are TRBV5-1 and TRBJ2-5; D not certain. The DNA end favors TRBJ2-1, so the J call may be wrong. Germline CDR1 reads SGHRS; CDR2 reads YFSETQ. This CDR3 has 14 residues. The CDR3 DNA follows: TGCGCCAGCAGCTTTAATGCGGACCAAGAGACCCAGTTCTTC. Residues: CASSFNADQETQFF.

There are a few counts of this clonotype. The gene calls are TRBV7-9 and TRBJ2-1; unclear D gene. Trimming removed 4 bases at V and 5 bases at J, with 9 bases between. The V gene's germline CDR1 is SEHNR and CDR2 FQNEAQ (reference sequence). CDR3 length: 13 residues. The CDR3 is CASSYQRDNEQFF. The CDR3 nucleotides are TGTGCCAGCAGCTACCAAAGGGACAATGAGCAGTTCTTC. The whole variable domain, remainder taken from reference TRBV7-9 and TRBJ2-1, is DTGVSQNPRHKITKRGQNVTFRCDPISEHNRLYWYRQTLGQGPEFLTYFQNEAQLEKSRLLSDRFSAERPKGSFSTLEIQRTEQGDSAMYLCASSYQRDNEQFFGPGTRLTVL.